The clone carrying this T cell receptor beta chain showed up many times. This entry belongs to a study of human T cells and chemical hapten exposure. Via MiXCR, TCRdb re-called the RACE reads, giving one row per CDR3 protein. The profile shows roughly 120,000 distinct CDR3 sequences, 9% to 14% of them singletons. Time point of the sample: patch test 1, 2 weeks after DPC sensitization. The sample's treatment: therapeutic diphenylcyclopropenone sensitization with weekly scalp DPC. This sample comprised whole blood, obtained in connection with sensitization to the hapten diphenylcyclopropenone (DPC). This clonotype was sampled from a woman aged 50 to 60 with alopecia areata. Some clones in this sample may be carry-over from other donors' samples.

The CDR3: CSAVETGIGQPQHF. The CDR3 DNA follows: TGCAGCGCAGTGGAGACCGGAATAGGACAGCCCCAGCATTTT. This sequence joins TRBV29-1 and TRBJ1-5, with D unclear. V lost 7 bases, J lost 7 bases, and 20 bases lay in between. Germline CDR1 is SQVTM and CDR2 is ANQGSEA. This CDR3 is 14 amino acids long.